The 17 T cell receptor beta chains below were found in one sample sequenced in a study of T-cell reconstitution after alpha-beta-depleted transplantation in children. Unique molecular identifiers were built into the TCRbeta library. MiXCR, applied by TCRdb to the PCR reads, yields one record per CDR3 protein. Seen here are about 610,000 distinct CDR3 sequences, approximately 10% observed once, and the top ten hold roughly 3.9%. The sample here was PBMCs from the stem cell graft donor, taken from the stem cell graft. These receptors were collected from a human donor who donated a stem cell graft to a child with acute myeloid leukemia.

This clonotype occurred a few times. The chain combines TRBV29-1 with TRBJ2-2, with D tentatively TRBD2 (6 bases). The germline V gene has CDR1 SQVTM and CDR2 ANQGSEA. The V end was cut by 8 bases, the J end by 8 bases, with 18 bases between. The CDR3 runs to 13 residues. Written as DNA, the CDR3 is TGCAGCACAACCGGGACTCCGACAGGGGAGCTGTTTTTT. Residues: CSTTGTPTGELFF.

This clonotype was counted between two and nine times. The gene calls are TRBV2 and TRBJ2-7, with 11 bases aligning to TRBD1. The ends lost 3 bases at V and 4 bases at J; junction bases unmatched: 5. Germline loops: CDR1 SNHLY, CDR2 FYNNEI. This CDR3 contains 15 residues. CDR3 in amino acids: CASSETGQGVYEQYF. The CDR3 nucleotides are TGTGCCAGCAGTGAGACGGGACAGGGGGTGTACGAGCAGTACTTC.

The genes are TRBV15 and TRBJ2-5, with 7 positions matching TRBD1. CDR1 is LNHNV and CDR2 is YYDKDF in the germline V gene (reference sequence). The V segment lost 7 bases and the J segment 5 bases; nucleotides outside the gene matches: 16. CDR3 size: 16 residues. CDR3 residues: CATIQDRAEGRETQYF. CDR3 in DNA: TGTGCCACCATCCAAGACAGGGCAGAAGGGCGGGAGACCCAGTACTTC. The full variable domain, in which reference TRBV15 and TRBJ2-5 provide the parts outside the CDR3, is DAMVIQNPRYQVTQFGKPVTLSCSQTLNHNVMYWYQQKSSQAPKLLFHYYDKDFNNEADTPDNFQSRRPNTSFCFLDIRSPGLGDTAMYLCATIQDRAEGRETQYFGPGTRLLVL.

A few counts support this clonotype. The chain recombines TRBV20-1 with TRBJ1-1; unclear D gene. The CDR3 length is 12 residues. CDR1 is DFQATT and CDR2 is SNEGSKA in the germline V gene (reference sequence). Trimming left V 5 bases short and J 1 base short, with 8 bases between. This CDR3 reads CSAAAGNTEAFF. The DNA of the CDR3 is TGCAGTGCTGCGGCGGGGAACACTGAAGCTTTCTTT.

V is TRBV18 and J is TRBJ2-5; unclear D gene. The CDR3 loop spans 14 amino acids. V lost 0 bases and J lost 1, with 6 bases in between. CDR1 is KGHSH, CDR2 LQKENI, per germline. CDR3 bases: TGTGCCAGCTCACCACCGACCTTCCAAGAGACCCAGTACTTC. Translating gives CASSPPTFQETQYF. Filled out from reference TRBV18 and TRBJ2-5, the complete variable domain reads NAGVMQNPRHLVRRRGQEARLRCSPMKGHSHVYWYRQLPEEGLKFMVYLQKENIIDESGMPKERFSAEFPKEGPSILRIQQVVRGDSAAYFCASSPPTFQETQYFGPGTRLLVL.

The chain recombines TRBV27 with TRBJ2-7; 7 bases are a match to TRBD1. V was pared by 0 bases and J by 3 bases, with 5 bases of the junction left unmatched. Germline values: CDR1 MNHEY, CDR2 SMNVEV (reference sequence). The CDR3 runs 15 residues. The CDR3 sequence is CASSLSPGGYYEQYF. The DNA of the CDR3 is TGTGCCAGCAGTTTATCCCCAGGGGGTTACTACGAGCAGTACTTC.

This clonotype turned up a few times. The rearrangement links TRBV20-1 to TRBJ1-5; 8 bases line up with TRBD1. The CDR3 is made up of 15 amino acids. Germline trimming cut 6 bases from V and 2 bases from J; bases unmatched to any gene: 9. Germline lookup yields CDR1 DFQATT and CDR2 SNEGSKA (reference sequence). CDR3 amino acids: CSAPAGQGGNQPQHF. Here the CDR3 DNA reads TGCAGTGCCCCGGCCGGACAGGGAGGCAATCAGCCCCAGCATTTT.

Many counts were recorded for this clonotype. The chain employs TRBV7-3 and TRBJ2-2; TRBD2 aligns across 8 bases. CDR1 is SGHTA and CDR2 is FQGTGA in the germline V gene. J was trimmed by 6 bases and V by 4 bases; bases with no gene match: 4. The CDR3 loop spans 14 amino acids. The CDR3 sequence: CASSSGLVPGELFF. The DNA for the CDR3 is TGTGCCAGCAGCTCGGGACTAGTCCCCGGGGAGCTGTTTTTT.

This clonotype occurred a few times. This chain's CDR3 is CATSLGQGGTDTQYF. The CDR3, as DNA: TGTGCCACCAGTCTGGGACAGGGGGGCACAGATACGCAGTATTTT. This chain connects TRBV24-1 to TRBJ2-3; TRBD1 matches at 11 bases. V dropped 6 bases and J dropped 1; count of bases not matched to a gene: 2. The CDR3 loop spans 15 amino acids. The germline V gene has CDR1 KGHDR and CDR2 SFDVKD.

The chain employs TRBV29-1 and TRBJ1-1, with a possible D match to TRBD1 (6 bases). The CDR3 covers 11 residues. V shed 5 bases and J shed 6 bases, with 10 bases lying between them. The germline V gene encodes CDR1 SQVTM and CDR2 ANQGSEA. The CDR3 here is CSVRRGAEAFF. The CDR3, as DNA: TGCAGCGTTCGCAGGGGAGCTGAAGCTTTCTTT.

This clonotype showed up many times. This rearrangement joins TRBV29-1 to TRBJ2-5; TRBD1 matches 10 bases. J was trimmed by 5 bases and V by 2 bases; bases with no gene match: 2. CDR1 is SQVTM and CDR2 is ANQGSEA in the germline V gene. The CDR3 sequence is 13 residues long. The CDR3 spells CSVEMGQGETQYF. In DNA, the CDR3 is TGCAGCGTTGAAATGGGACAGGGGGAGACCCAGTACTTC.

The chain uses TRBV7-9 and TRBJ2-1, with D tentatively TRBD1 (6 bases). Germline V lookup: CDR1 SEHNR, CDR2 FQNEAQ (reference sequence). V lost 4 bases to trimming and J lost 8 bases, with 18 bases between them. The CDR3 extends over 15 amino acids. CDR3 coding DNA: TGTGCCAGCAGCTCACGACAGGAAGGCCTCTATGAGCAGTTCTTC. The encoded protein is CASSSRQEGLYEQFF.

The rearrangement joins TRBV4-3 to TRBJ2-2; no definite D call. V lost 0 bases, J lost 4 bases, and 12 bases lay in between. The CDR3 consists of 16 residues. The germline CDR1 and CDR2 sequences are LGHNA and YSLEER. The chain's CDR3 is CASSQDRRSGTGELFF. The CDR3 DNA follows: TGCGCCAGCAGCCAAGATAGAAGGTCGGGCACCGGGGAGCTGTTTTTT.

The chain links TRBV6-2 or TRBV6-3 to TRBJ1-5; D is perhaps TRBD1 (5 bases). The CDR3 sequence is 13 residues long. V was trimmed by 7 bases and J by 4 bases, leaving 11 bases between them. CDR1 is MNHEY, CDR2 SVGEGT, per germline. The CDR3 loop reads CASTNGGNQPQHF. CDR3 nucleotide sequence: TGTGCCAGCACCAACGGGGGTAATCAGCCCCAGCATTTT.

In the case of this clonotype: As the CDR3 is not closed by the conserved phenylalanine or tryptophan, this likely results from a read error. The CDR3 nucleotides are TGTGCCAGCAGCCCTTCCGGGACTAGCGGGAGTAGTGAGCAGTTCCTC. Protein product: CASSPSGTSGSSEQFL. The J gene is TRBJ2-1, the V gene TRBV3-1, with 14 bases aligning to TRBD2. The CDR3 length is 16 residues. Looked up from germline, CDR1 is LGHDT and CDR2 is YNNKEL (reference sequence). V was pared by 4 bases and J by 9 bases, with 8 bases of the junction left unmatched.

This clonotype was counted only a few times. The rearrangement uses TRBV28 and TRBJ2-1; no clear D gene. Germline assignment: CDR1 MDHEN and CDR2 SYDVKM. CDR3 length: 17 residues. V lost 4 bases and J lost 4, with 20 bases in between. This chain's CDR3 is CASSSTRSGPTYNEQFF. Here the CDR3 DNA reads TGTGCCAGCAGTTCCACGCGATCGGGCCCTACTTACAATGAGCAGTTCTTC.

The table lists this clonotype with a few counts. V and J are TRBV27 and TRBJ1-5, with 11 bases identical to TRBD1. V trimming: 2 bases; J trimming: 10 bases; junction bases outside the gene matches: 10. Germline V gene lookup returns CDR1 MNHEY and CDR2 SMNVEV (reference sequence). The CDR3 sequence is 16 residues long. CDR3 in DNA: TGTGCCAGCAGTTTAAGGACAGGGGGCAACCATTACCCCCAGCATTTT. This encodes CASSLRTGGNHYPQHF.